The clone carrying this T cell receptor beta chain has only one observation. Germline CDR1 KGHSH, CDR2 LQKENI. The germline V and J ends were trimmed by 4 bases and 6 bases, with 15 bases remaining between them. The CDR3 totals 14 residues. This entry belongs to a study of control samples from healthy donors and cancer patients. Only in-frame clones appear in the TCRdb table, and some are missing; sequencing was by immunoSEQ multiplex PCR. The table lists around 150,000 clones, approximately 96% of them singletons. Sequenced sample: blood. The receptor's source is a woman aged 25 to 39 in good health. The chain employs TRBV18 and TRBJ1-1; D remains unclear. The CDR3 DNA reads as TGTGCCAGCTCACTTGCCGGAGGGAGCTCTGAAGCTTTCTTT. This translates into CASSLAGGSSEAFF. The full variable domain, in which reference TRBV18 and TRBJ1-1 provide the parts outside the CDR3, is NAGVMQNPRHLVRRRGQEARLRCSPMKGHSHVYWYRQLPEEGLKFMVYLQKENIIDESGMPKERFSAEFPKEGPSILRIQQVVRGDSAAYFCASSLAGGSSEAFFGQGTRLTVV.